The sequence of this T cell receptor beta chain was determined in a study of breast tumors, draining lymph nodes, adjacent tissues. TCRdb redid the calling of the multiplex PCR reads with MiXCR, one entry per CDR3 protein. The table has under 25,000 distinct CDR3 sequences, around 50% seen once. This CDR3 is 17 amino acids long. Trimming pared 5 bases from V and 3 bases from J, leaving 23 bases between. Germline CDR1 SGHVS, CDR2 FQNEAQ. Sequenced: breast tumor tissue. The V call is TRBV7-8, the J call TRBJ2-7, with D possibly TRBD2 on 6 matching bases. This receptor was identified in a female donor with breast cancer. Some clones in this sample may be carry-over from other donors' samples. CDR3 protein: CASSARTGRAPSYEQYF. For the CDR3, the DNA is TGTGCCAGCAGCGCCCGCACCGGGAGAGCCCCAAGCTACGAGCAGTACTTC. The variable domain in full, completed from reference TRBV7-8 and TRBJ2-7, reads GAGVSQSPRYKVAKRGQDVALRCDPISGHVSLFWYQQALGQGPEFLTYFQNEAQLDKSGLPSDRFFAERPEGSVSTLKIQRTQQEDSAVYLCASSARTGRAPSYEQYFGPGTRLTVT.